What follows are 5 T cell receptor beta chains derived from one specimen sequenced in a study of cytomegalovirus exposure and HLA in healthy donors. Sequenced by immunoSEQ multiplex PCR; TCRdb stores in-frame clones only, minus some. The repertoire holds fewer than 200,000 clones, with 86% as singletons. Sequencing used PBMCs. These receptors all stem from a woman aged 25-40 years in good health and CMV-seronegative.

The V gene is TRBV29-1, the J gene TRBJ2-7; no clear D gene. V lost 4 bases to trimming and J lost 2 bases, with 6 bases between them. CDR3 length equals 11 residues. CDR1 is SQVTM, CDR2 ANQGSEA, per germline. Here the CDR3 DNA reads TGCAGCGTTGGAGAACCCTACGAGCAGTACTTC. Residues: CSVGEPYEQYF.

The genes are TRBV2 and TRBJ2-5; 8 positions agree with TRBD1. The CDR3 runs to 13 residues. Germline-derived CDR1 and CDR2 are SNHLY and FYNNEI. V was pared by 8 bases and J by 5 bases, with 7 bases of the junction left unmatched. For the CDR3, the DNA is TGTGCCAGCTCCACGGACAGGGTTGAGACCCAGTACTTC. This encodes CASSTDRVETQYF.

V usage is TRBV7-2 and J usage is TRBJ2-5, with D perhaps matching TRBD2 (5 bases). The germline CDR1 and CDR2 sequences are SGHTA and FQGNSA. The germline V and J ends were trimmed by 4 bases and 4 bases, with 13 bases remaining between them. The CDR3 runs to 14 residues. The CDR3 bases are TGTGCCAGCAGCTCGAGGCGGGTCGGAGAGACCCAGTACTTC. Protein product: CASSSRRVGETQYF.

The V call is TRBV11-2, the J call TRBJ1-2; D uncertain. This CDR3 contains 13 residues. Germline V CDR1 and CDR2: SGHAT, FQNNGV. Deletions cut 1 base from V and 1 base from J, with 4 bases between. The CDR3: CASSLGHNYGYTF. DNA for the CDR3: TGTGCCAGCAGCTTAGGACATAACTATGGCTACACCTTC.

This sequence joins TRBV5-1 and TRBJ1-6; 7 nucleotides match TRBD1. Germline V lookup: CDR1 SGHRS, CDR2 YFSETQ. The V segment lost 7 bases and the J segment 10 bases; nucleotides outside the gene matches: 11. The CDR3 contains 14 residues. CDR3: CASRMTGIGSPLHF. The CDR3 bases are TGCGCCAGCCGTATGACAGGGATAGGCTCACCCCTCCACTTT.